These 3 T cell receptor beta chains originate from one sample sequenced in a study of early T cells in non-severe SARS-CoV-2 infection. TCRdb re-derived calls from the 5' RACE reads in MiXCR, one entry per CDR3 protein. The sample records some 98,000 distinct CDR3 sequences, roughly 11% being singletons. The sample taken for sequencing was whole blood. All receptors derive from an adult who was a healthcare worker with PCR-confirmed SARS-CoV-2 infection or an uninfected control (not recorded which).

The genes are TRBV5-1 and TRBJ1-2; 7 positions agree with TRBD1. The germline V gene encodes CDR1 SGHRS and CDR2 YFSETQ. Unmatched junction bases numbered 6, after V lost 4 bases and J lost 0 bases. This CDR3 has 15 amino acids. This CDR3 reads CASSQGDTANYGYTF. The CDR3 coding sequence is TGCGCCAGCAGCCAGGGGGACACGGCTAACTATGGCTACACCTTC. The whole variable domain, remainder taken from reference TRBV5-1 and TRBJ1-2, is KAGVTQTPRYLIKTRGQQVTLSCSPISGHRSVSWYQQTPGQGLQFLFEYFSETQRNKGNFPGRFSGRQFSNSRSEMNVSTLELGDSALYLCASSQGDTANYGYTFGSGTRLTVV.

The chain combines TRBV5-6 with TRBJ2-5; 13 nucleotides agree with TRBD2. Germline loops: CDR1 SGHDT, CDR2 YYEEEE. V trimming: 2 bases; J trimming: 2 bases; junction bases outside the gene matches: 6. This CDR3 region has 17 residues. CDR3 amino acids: CASSLRLAGGGQETQYF. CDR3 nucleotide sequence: TGTGCCAGCAGCTTAAGACTAGCGGGAGGTGGGCAAGAGACCCAGTACTTC.

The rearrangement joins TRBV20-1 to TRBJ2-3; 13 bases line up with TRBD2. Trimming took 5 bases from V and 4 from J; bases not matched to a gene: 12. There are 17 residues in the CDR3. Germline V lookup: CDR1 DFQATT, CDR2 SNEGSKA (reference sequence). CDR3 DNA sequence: TGCAGTGCTCGCCCCCGTGGACTAGCGGGAGTGTCAGATACGCAGTATTTT. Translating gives CSARPRGLAGVSDTQYF.